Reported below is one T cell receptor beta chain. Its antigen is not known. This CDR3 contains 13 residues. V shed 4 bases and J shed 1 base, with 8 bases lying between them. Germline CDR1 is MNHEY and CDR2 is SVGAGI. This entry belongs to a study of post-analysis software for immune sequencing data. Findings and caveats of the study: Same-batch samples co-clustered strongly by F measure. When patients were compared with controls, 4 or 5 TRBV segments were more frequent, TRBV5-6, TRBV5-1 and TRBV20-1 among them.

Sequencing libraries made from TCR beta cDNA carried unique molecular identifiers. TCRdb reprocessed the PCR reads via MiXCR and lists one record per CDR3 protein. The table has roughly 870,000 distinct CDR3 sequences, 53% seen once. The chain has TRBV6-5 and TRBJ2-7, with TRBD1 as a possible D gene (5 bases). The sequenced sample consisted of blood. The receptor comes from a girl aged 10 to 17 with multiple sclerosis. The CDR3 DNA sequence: TGTGCCAGCAGTTTCAGACAGTCCTACGAGCAGTACTTC. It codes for CASSFRQSYEQYF.